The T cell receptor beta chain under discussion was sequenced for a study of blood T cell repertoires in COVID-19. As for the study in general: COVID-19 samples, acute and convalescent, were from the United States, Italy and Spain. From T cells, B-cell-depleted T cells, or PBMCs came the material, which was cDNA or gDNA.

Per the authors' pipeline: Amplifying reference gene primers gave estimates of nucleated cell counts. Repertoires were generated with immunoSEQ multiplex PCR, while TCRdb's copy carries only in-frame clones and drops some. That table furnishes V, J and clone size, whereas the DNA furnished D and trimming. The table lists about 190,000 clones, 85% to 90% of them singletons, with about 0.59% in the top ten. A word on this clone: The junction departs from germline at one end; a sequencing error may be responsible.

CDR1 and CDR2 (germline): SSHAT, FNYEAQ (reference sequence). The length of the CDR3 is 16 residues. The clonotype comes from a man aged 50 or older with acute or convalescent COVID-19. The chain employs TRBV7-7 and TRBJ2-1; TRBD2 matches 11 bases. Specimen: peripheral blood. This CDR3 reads CASSPIAGGLTNEQFF. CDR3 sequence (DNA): TGTGCTAGCAGCCCCATAGCGGGGGGGCTTACGAATGAGCAGTTCTTC.